A selection of T cell receptor beta chains follows, all from one sample in a study of CD8+ T cells in alopecia areata. Here immunoSEQ multiplex PCR was the method, and the copy in TCRdb shows in-frame clones only, minus some. The sample carries roughly 130,000 clones, around three fifths recorded once. Here the sequenced sample was CD4+ T cells sorted from blood, taken at week 0. The receptor source for this set is a human donor with alopecia areata. Each CDR3 is given with its conserved first and last residue. The order of the fields is V gene, D gene, clone size, J gene, CDR3 DNA, CDR3 protein. The D gene is left open where the match is weak. The size of a clone is reported for some rows only, either as once, few or many, or as a class for expanded clones.

TRBV6-5	TRBD2	-	TRBJ2-5	TGTGCCAGCAGTTACCTTCCTAGCGGGAGAGAAGAGACCCAGTACTTC	CASSYLPSGREETQYF
TRBV7-9	-	-	TRBJ2-7	TGTGCCAGCAGCCCCCAGGCAGGACAAACCTACGAGCAGTACTTC	CASSPQAGQTYEQYF
TRBV5-4	-	-	TRBJ2-1	TGTGCCAGCAGCCTGTGGGTAACTAATGAGCAGTTCTTC	CASSLWVTNEQFF
TRBV5-1	-	-	TRBJ1-4	TGCGCCAGCAGCGGGACACAGAATGAAAAACTGTTTTTT	CASSGTQNEKLFF
TRBV27	-	few	TRBJ2-5	TGTGCCAGCAAACCCCCGGGGGTTGAGACCCAGTACTTC	CASKPPGVETQYF
TRBV6-5	TRBD1	few	TRBJ2-7	TGTGCCAGCAGGACGGGACAGGCGTACGAGCAGTACTTC	CASRTGQAYEQYF
TRBV10-3	TRBD2	-	TRBJ2-7	TGTGCCATCAGCGGGACTAGCGGGATCTACGAGCAGTACTTC	CAISGTSGIYEQYF
TRBV7-2	TRBD2	-	TRBJ2-7	TGTGCCAGCAGCTTACGAGCGGGAGAGTCCTACGAGCAGTACTTC	CASSLRAGESYEQYF
TRBV4-3	TRBD2	-	TRBJ2-3	TGCGCCAGCAGCCCTCGTCTAGCGGGGGGGATGGGCGCAGATACGCAGTATTTT	CASSPRLAGGMGADTQYF
TRBV2	TRBD1	-	TRBJ1-1	TGTGCCAGCAGTGAAGACAGGGGCAGGGTCGCTTTCTTT	CASSEDRGRVAFF
TRBV5-1	-	-	TRBJ2-3	TGCGCCAGCAGCTTGGGGGATACGCAGTATTTT	CASSLGDTQYF
TRBV6-6	-	-	TRBJ1-2	TGTGCCAGCAGTTCGGTCCCCTCGGGGGCTAACTATGGCTACACCTTC	CASSSVPSGANYGYTF
TRBV5-6	-	-	TRBJ2-5	TGTGCCAGCAGCCTTAGTGGGGAGACCCAGTACTTC	CASSLSGETQYF
TRBV15	-	-	TRBJ1-5	TGTGCCACCAGCAGAGATCACAATCAGCCCCAGCATTTT	CATSRDHNQPQHF
TRBV7-9	-	-	TRBJ1-2	TGTGCCAGCAGCTTAGCTGCCCCTAACTATGGCTACACCTTC	CASSLAAPNYGYTF
TRBV7-2	-	-	TRBJ2-7	TGTGCCACCGGGGGCAGGGATGAGGTTTCCTACGAGCAGTACTTC	CATGGRDEVSYEQYF
TRBV5-1	-	few	TRBJ2-1	TGCGCCAGCAGCGAGGGTGAGTCATACAATGAGCAGTTCTTC	CASSEGESYNEQFF
TRBV7-2	-	-	TRBJ2-5	TGTGCCAGCAGCGCGGAGCGGGAGACCCAGTACTTC	CASSAERETQYF
TRBV11-2	-	-	TRBJ2-1	TGTGCCAGCGGAAGACAGGAGGGAACTGAGCAGTTCTTC	CASGRQEGTEQFF
TRBV10-3	-	few	TRBJ2-1	TGTGCCACCTCGGCTCAGGGGCCCCTCAATGAGCAGTTCTTC	CATSAQGPLNEQFF
TRBV4-1	-	few	TRBJ1-2	TGCGCCAGCAGCCAAGGAGGGTACAACTATGGCTACACCTTC	CASSQGGYNYGYTF
TRBV7-2	TRBD2	-	TRBJ2-2	TGTGCCAGCAGCTTAAGCGGGGGGACCAACACCGGGGAGCTGTTTTTT	CASSLSGGTNTGELFF
TRBV9	TRBD1	-	TRBJ2-1	TGTGCCAGCAGCGTCCGGACAGGGGTTAACAATGAGCAGTTCTTC	CASSVRTGVNNEQFF
TRBV5-1	-	-	TRBJ1-5	TGCGCCAGCAGCTTGGCAGGGAAAGATCAGCCCCAGCATTTT	CASSLAGKDQPQHF
TRBV6-6	TRBD1	-	TRBJ2-7	TGTGCCGGAACAGGGGGGTACTTC	CAGTGGYF
TRBV19	-	-	TRBJ1-2	TGTGCCAGTAGTCCCCGGTCCTCTGGTAACTATGGCTACACCTTC	CASSPRSSGNYGYTF
TRBV19	TRBD1	few	TRBJ1-1	TGTGCCAGTAGGAGATCCGGGACAGGGAGGGAAGGCACTGAAGCTTTCTTT	CASRRSGTGREGTEAFF
TRBV7-2	TRBD2	-	TRBJ2-1	TGTGCCAGCAGCTTAGGGACTAGCGGGGGGGCGCAGTTCTTC	CASSLGTSGGAQFF
TRBV5-1	TRBD1	-	TRBJ2-5	TGCGCCAGCAACAAAGGGGACAGAGTACAAGAGACCCAGTACTTC	CASNKGDRVQETQYF
TRBV5-1	TRBD1	-	TRBJ1-5	TGCGCCAGCAGCCCCGGACAGGGAGGACAGCCCCAGCATTTT	CASSPGQGGQPQHF
TRBV14	-	-	TRBJ1-2	TGTGCCAGCAGCCAAGATCAGGGAGGGGGAGCTAACTATGGCTACACCTTC	CASSQDQGGGANYGYTF
TRBV30	-	few	TRBJ2-1	TGTGCCTGGAGTAGGCAACTCAATGAGCAGTTCTTC	CAWSRQLNEQFF
TRBV9	-	-	TRBJ1-1	TGTGCCAGCAGCGTAGCGGCTGTGGAGAACACTGAAGCTTTCTTT	CASSVAAVENTEAFF
TRBV7-2	-	-	TRBJ1-1	TGTGCCAGCAGCTTAGGGACAGTGAACACTGAAGCTTTCTTT	CASSLGTVNTEAFF
TRBV9	-	-	TRBJ2-7	TGTGCCAGCAGCGTAGCTTGGCAGGGGAACGAGCAGTACTTC	CASSVAWQGNEQYF
TRBV5-1	-	-	TRBJ1-4	TGCGCCAGCACCCTGGGGGTGCAGGGTAATGAAAAACTGTTTTTT	CASTLGVQGNEKLFF
TRBV7-2	TRBD2	few	TRBJ2-1	TGTGCCAGCAGCTTAGAATCGACTAGCGGGGCGTCCGGCCTGTTCTTC	CASSLESTSGASGLFF
TRBV9	TRBD2	-	TRBJ2-3	TGTGCCAGCAGCACTCTACGGACTAGCGGGGGCACAGATACGCAGTATTTT	CASSTLRTSGGTDTQYF
TRBV27	-	-	TRBJ2-7	TGTGCCAGCAGTTTGAGCGGAAGGACCTACGAGCAGTACTTC	CASSLSGRTYEQYF
TRBV9	-	-	TRBJ2-5	TGTGCCAGCAGCGTAGGGGGGGACGAAGAGACCCAGTACTTC	CASSVGGDEETQYF
TRBV7-2	TRBD2	-	TRBJ2-5	TGTGCCAGCAGCCCACAACCGACTAGCGGGACCACCCAGTACTTC	CASSPQPTSGTTQYF
TRBV7-2	TRBD1	-	TRBJ1-2	TGTGCCAGCAGCCCGGGACAGGTGGGGTGGGATGGCTACACCTTC	CASSPGQVGWDGYTF
TRBV7-9	-	-	TRBJ1-2	TGTGCCAGCAGCTCCCAGGGGAACTATGGCTACACCTTC	CASSSQGNYGYTF
TRBV7-3	-	-	TRBJ2-3	TGTGCCAGCAGACCAACGTTCCTCACAGATACGCAGTATTTT	CASRPTFLTDTQYF
TRBV9	-	-	TRBJ1-1	TGTGCCAGCAGCGTAGTATACGAGGGTTTCACTGAAGCTTTCTTT	CASSVVYEGFTEAFF
TRBV27	TRBD2	-	TRBJ2-2	TGTGCCAGCAGTTTGACCCTTAGCGGGGGGGCTACCGGGGAGCTGTTTTTT	CASSLTLSGGATGELFF
TRBV7-2	-	few	TRBJ2-7	TGTGCCAGCAGGACAACAGGGAGGGAGCAGTACTTC	CASRTTGREQYF
TRBV5-1	-	-	TRBJ1-6	TGCGCCAGCAGCTTGGGGGACGGCGGGGGATCACCCCTCCACTTT	CASSLGDGGGSPLHF
TRBV11-2	-	-	TRBJ1-5	TGTGCCAGCAGCTTAGTCGGGGGAAATAGCAATCAGCCCCAGCATTTT	CASSLVGGNSNQPQHF
TRBV9	TRBD2	-	TRBJ2-7	TGTGCCAGCAGCGTTGGACTAGCGAACTACGAGCAGTACTTC	CASSVGLANYEQYF